The clone carrying this T cell receptor beta chain was seen only a few times. What it recognizes is unknown. Other DNA sequences in this sample translate to the same CDR3. These data are taken from a study of T cell responses to AZD1222 COVID-19 vaccine. Assay: immunoSEQ multiplex PCR; the TCRdb copy retains only in-frame clones and omits some. Of 100,000 to 150,000 clones listed, over 75% are singletons. Study-wide points: Sampled repertoires all dated from after the peak T cell response. Across the whole spike, CD4 TCRs peaked at regions 160-218 and 743-854. Nearly half of spike-specific TCRs reportedly target variant regions that are unmutated in the B.1.351 and B.1.1.7 variants.

The sequence was collected from an adult in good health. The source material was peripheral blood, sampled on day 0 of AZD1222 vaccination.

The CDR3 DNA follows: TGCGCCAGCAGCCAAGAGGGACAGCTTGAGCAGTACTTC. Amino acid sequence: CASSQEGQLEQYF. This chain links TRBV4-1 with TRBJ2-7; 7 nucleotides agree with TRBD1. Trimming took 0 bases from V and 7 from J; bases not matched to a gene: 3. The germline V gene has CDR1 MGHRA and CDR2 YSYEKL. The CDR3 covers 13 residues.